The 25 T cell receptor beta chains listed next were all sequenced from one sample in a study of T-cell reconstitution after alpha-beta-depleted transplantation in children. Preparation of the TCRbeta library used unique molecular identifiers. One entry per CDR3 protein results from TCRdb running MiXCR on the PCR reads. The table records about 300,000 distinct CDR3 sequences, roughly a tenth of them present only once. The sample here was PBMCs, taken before TCRalphabeta/CD19-depleted stem cell transplant. These receptors were taken from a boy younger than two with acute myeloid leukemia, due to receive a stem cell transplant.

This clonotype was counted between two and nine times. The chain recombines TRBV7-3 with TRBJ2-5; 10 bases fit TRBD2. This CDR3 contains 15 residues. V lost 5 bases, J lost 5 bases, and 8 bases stayed unmatched. Per germline, CDR1 SGHTA and CDR2 FQGTGA. CDR3 region: CASSPQRGGWETQYF. The DNA for the CDR3 is TGTGCCAGCAGCCCCCAGCGGGGGGGTTGGGAGACCCAGTACTTC.

This clonotype was observed many times. This chain joins TRBV10-3 and TRBJ1-1, with D unclear. Germline values: CDR1 ENHRY, CDR2 SYGVKD. V lost 3 bases and J 3 bases, leaving 8 bases between the germline ends. The CDR3 covers 13 residues. CDR3 nucleotides: TGTGCCATCAGTGAAAATGGCCACACTGAAGCTTTCTTT. It codes for CAISENGHTEAFF.

This clonotype was counted between two and nine times. The J gene is TRBJ2-7, the V gene TRBV27; D remains unclear. Germline CDR1 MNHEY, CDR2 SMNVEV (reference sequence). Trimming stripped 0 bases from V and 2 bases from J, with 5 bases between. The CDR3 consists of 13 residues. The DNA of the CDR3 is TGTGCCAGCAGTTTATCAGAAACCTACGAGCAGTACTTC. Protein: CASSLSETYEQYF.

This clonotype was counted ten times or more. The chain couples TRBV5-1 to TRBJ2-1, with TRBD1 matching over 8 bases. V gave up 4 bases and J gave up 8 bases; unmatched junction bases: 5. The length of the CDR3 is 13 residues. Looked up from germline, CDR1 is SGHRS and CDR2 is YFSETQ. This chain's CDR3 is CASSQGQGYEQFF. In DNA form, the CDR3 reads TGCGCCAGCAGCCAAGGACAGGGCTATGAGCAGTTCTTC. The full variable domain, in which reference TRBV5-1 and TRBJ2-1 provide the parts outside the CDR3, is KAGVTQTPRYLIKTRGQQVTLSCSPISGHRSVSWYQQTPGQGLQFLFEYFSETQRNKGNFPGRFSGRQFSNSRSEMNVSTLELGDSALYLCASSQGQGYEQFFGPGTRLTVL.

The table lists this clonotype with many counts. The gene calls are TRBV18 and TRBJ2-7, with D perhaps given as TRBD1 or TRBD2 (5 bases each). V dropped 3 bases and J dropped 3 bases, with 9 bases sitting between them. CDR1 is KGHSH and CDR2 is LQKENI in the germline V gene. The CDR3 spans 13 residues. The CDR3 sequence: CASSPLGVYEQYF. CDR3 nucleotide sequence: TGTGCCAGCTCACCTTTGGGGGTCTACGAGCAGTACTTC.

There are many counts of this clonotype. This chain links TRBV29-1 with TRBJ2-1, with TRBD2 matching over 16 bases. The ends lost 4 bases at V and 5 bases at J; junction bases unmatched: 14. CDR1 and CDR2 from the germline V gene are SQVTM and ANQGSEA. This CDR3 region has 19 residues. The DNA for the CDR3 is TGCAGCGTTGTGAGAGTCCCGGGACTAGCGGGAGGGAAGGACAATGAGCAGTTCTTC. It translates to CSVVRVPGLAGGKDNEQFF.

This clonotype was recorded at least ten times. In DNA, the CDR3 is TGCAGTGCTAGAGTTACAGGGGCTAGTGAGCAGTACTTC. Translation: CSARVTGASEQYF. The V call is TRBV20-1, the J call TRBJ2-7, with TRBD1 matching over 7 bases. J was trimmed by 7 bases and V by 1 base; bases with no gene match: 7. The germline CDR1 and CDR2 sequences are DFQATT and SNEGSKA (reference sequence). This CDR3 spans 13 amino acids.

This clonotype was recorded many times. The chain is built from TRBV21-1 and TRBJ1-3. TRBV21-1 is a recognized pseudogene. The CDR3 runs to 14 residues. The CDR3 DNA is TGTGCCAGTAACAAGGAAGGGTCGGGAAACACCATATATTTT. This translates into CASNKEGSGNTIYF.

A single count supports this clonotype. This may stem from a read error, because a much larger clone lies one nucleotide away. This chain joins TRBV27 and TRBJ1-2; no definite D call. V gave up 5 bases and J gave up 7 bases, with 11 bases separating them. Looked up from germline, CDR1 is MNHEY and CDR2 is SMNVEV (reference sequence). The CDR3 runs to 12 residues. The DNA for the CDR3 is TGTGCCAGCAGTGCCCACATACTTGGCTACACCTTC. It encodes CASSAHILGYTF.

This clonotype was counted at least ten times. V gene TRBV28 combines with J gene TRBJ2-7; 8 bases fit TRBD2. The CDR3 loop spans 13 amino acids. V gave up 8 bases and J gave up 4 bases; unmatched junction bases: 7. In germline, CDR1 is MDHEN, CDR2 SYDVKM. CDR3 protein: CASAIAGRYEQYF. The CDR3 nucleotides read TGTGCCAGCGCTATAGCGGGGCGGTACGAGCAGTACTTC.

Many counts were recorded for this clonotype. The CDR3 spells CASRLTEAFF. The CDR3, as DNA: TGTGCCAGCAGACTAACTGAAGCTTTCTTT. This sequence joins TRBV12-3 or TRBV12-4 and TRBJ1-1, with D unclear. V was clipped by 6 bases and J by 5 bases, with 4 bases between them. The CDR3 length is 10 residues.

This clonotype was seen repeatedly, ten times or more. CDR3 DNA sequence: TGTGCCAGTAGTATCGGGACAGGGACCAAAAACATTCAGTACTTC. It codes for CASSIGTGTKNIQYF. The chain carries TRBV19 and TRBJ2-4; 9 bases fit TRBD1. V shed 3 bases and J 2 bases; nucleotides not matched to a gene: 2. The germline CDR1 and CDR2 sequences are LNHDA and SQIVND (reference sequence). CDR3 length equals 15 residues.

This clonotype was seen a handful of times. The chain links TRBV7-2 to TRBJ2-1; 7 nucleotides agree with TRBD2. The germline CDR1 and CDR2 sequences are SGHTA and FQGNSA. This CDR3 region has 22 residues. With 7 bases clipped from V and 1 base from J, the junction kept 28 bases outside the gene matches. The CDR3 here is CASMRGTSREVGIFGSYNEQFF. The CDR3 DNA follows: TGTGCCAGCATGCGGGGTACTAGTCGGGAGGTTGGGATTTTTGGGTCCTACAATGAGCAGTTCTTC. Full variable domain (missing parts from reference TRBV7-2 and TRBJ2-1): GAGVSQSPSNKVTEKGKDVELRCDPISGHTALYWYRQSLGQGLEFLIYFQGNSAPDKSGLPSDRFSAERTGGSVSTLTIQRTQQEDSAVYLCASMRGTSREVGIFGSYNEQFFGPGTRLTVL.

This clonotype came up many times. The CDR3 region is CASRRGQDYEQYF. The CDR3 bases are TGTGCCAGCAGGCGGGGACAAGACTACGAGCAGTACTTC. The V and J genes are TRBV12-3 or TRBV12-4 and TRBJ2-7, with D perhaps matching TRBD1 or TRBD2 (6 bases each). V lost 6 bases, J lost 3 bases, and 12 bases lay in between. The CDR3 consists of 13 residues.

This clonotype occurred many times. The CDR3, as DNA: TGTGCCAGCAGCTTAGCGCTCGAGCAGTACTTC. As protein: CASSLALEQYF. The chain is built from TRBV7-2 and TRBJ2-7, with D hard to call. The V end lost 0 bases, the J end lost 6 bases, and 3 bases lay between the germline ends. This CDR3 comprises 11 residues. The germline gives CDR1 SGHTA, CDR2 FQGNSA.

This clonotype was counted many times. The chain is built from TRBV6-2 or TRBV6-3 and TRBJ2-1; 13 bases align to TRBD2. This CDR3 comprises 17 residues. V was pared by 5 bases and J by 3 bases, with 7 bases of the junction left unmatched. The V gene's germline CDR1 is MNHEY and CDR2 SVGEGT. The CDR3 nucleotides are TGTGCCAGCAGTCCAAGGACTAGCGGGAGTTTCTACAATGAGCAGTTCTTC. It specifies CASSPRTSGSFYNEQFF.

The rearrangement uses TRBV7-8 and TRBJ2-1, with TRBD2 matching over 7 bases. Germline-derived CDR1 and CDR2 are SGHVS and FQNEAQ. Trimming took 4 bases from V and 7 from J; bases not matched to a gene: 16. CDR3 length equals 17 residues. CDR3 DNA: TGTGCCAGCAGCTCCTCAGTTGGGAGGGGTTCCTTAAATGAGCAGTTCTTC. Its protein is CASSSSVGRGSLNEQFF. The full variable domain, its missing parts supplied by reference TRBV7-8 and TRBJ2-1, is GAGVSQSPRYKVAKRGQDVALRCDPISGHVSLFWYQQALGQGPEFLTYFQNEAQLDKSGLPSDRFFAERPEGSVSTLKIQRTQQEDSAVYLCASSSSVGRGSLNEQFFGPGTRLTVL.

V usage is TRBV5-4 and J usage is TRBJ2-1, with D tentatively TRBD2 (5 bases). V was shortened by 9 bases and J by 8 bases, with 12 bases between the two germline ends. The germline gives CDR1 SGHNT, CDR2 YYREEE (reference sequence). The CDR3 extends over 11 amino acids. DNA of the CDR3: TGTGCCATAACGTCCGGGGATGAGCAGTTCTTC. This codes for CAITSGDEQFF.

The chain recombines TRBV6-1 with TRBJ2-6; 8 bases map to TRBD1. Germline V gene data show CDR1 as MNHNS and CDR2 as SASEGT. The CDR3 is 14 residues long. Losses at the gene ends were 7 bases for V and 2 bases for J; bases not matched to a gene: 1. In DNA, the CDR3 is TGTGCCAGCACACAGGGGGCTGGGGCCAACGTCCTGACTTTC. Amino acids: CASTQGAGANVLTF.

This clonotype was seen at least ten times. The genes are TRBV6-2 or TRBV6-3 and TRBJ2-2; no firm D call. CDR3 size: 14 residues. Germline V lookup: CDR1 MNHEY, CDR2 SVGEGT. V gave up 2 bases and J gave up 6 bases, with 10 bases separating them. CDR3 DNA sequence: TGTGCCAGCAGTTACCCGACCTGGCCCGGGGAGCTGTTTTTT. It codes for CASSYPTWPGELFF.

The chain carries TRBV12-3 or TRBV12-4 and TRBJ2-7; D is uncertain. V was cut by 7 bases and J by 3 bases, with 16 bases left in between. The CDR3 sequence is 14 residues long. The CDR3, as DNA: TGTGCCAGCACAGGCTATGGGGATTACTACGAGCAGTACTTC. It yields the protein CASTGYGDYYEQYF.

This clonotype turned up a few times. The rearrangement uses TRBV6-2 or TRBV6-3 and TRBJ2-1; D not resolved. This CDR3 comprises 15 residues. V lost 0 bases, J lost 2 bases, and 8 bases lay in between. CDR1 and CDR2 (germline): MNHEY, SVGEGT. The CDR3 reads CASSYSEQTYNEQFF. CDR3 bases: TGTGCCAGCAGTTACTCCGAGCAAACCTACAATGAGCAGTTCTTC.

This clonotype was recorded a few times. V usage is TRBV25-1 and J usage is TRBJ1-2; a weak D match, TRBD1 (5 bases). Germline CDR1 MGHDK, CDR2 SYGVNS. Between the trimmed V and J ends, which lost 0 bases and 4 bases, there was a span of 12 bases. CDR3 size: 15 residues. CDR3 residues: CASSEYGGGFYGYTF. The CDR3 region has the DNA TGTGCCAGCAGTGAATATGGGGGGGGGTTCTATGGCTACACCTTC.

This clonotype was seen at least ten times. The chain couples TRBV5-1 to TRBJ2-2; no reliable D call. Trimming removed 0 bases from V and 7 bases from J, with 4 bases in between. The CDR3 runs to 12 residues. CDR1 is SGHRS, CDR2 YFSETQ, per germline. CDR3 coding DNA: TGCGCCAGCAGCTTGGAGGGCGGGGAGCTGTTTTTT. It yields the protein CASSLEGGELFF.

As regards this clonotype: The germline gene is not matched at one end of the junction; a read error may be the cause. CDR3 sequence (DNA): TGTGCCATCAGTGATCTGGGGACTAACCCCAGAACGCAGTATTTT. Amino acids: CAISDLGTNPRTQYF. The chain combines TRBV24-1 with TRBJ2-3; 7 bases fit TRBD2. The CDR3 contains 15 residues. The germline gives CDR1 KGHDR, CDR2 SFDVKD.